This paragraph reports one TCR beta chain. Its antigen is not known. This sample stems from a study of CD8 T cell repertoires and HIV-1 epitope variants. About the research overall: Autologous T cell-negative cells served as antigen-presenting cells in equal numbers.

The CDR3 loop spans 14 amino acids. Trimming pared 3 bases from V and 3 bases from J, leaving 12 bases between. Germline V lookup: CDR1 SGHRS, CDR2 YFSETQ. The repertoire was sequenced with immunoSEQ multiplex PCR; TCRdb's copy has only in-frame clones and lacks some. Of some 4,400 clones listed, 50% to 70% were seen once; the top ten hold 45% to 55%. The source of this sequence is a male donor with HIV. Input material: cultured CD8+ T cells derived from PBMCs. The chain couples TRBV5-1 to TRBJ1-1; a possible D gene is TRBD1 (5 bases). CDR3 protein: CASSYGRGDTEAFF. The DNA for the CDR3 is TGCGCCAGCAGCTATGGACGAGGGGACACTGAAGCTTTCTTT.